The 25 T cell receptor beta chains reported below all come from one sample, sequenced in a study of blood T cell repertoires in COVID-19. Sequencing used immunoSEQ multiplex PCR; TCRdb keeps in-frame clones, though not all of them. The table has about 160,000 clones, roughly 77% seen once. Sequenced input: peripheral blood. Every receptor here comes from a human donor in a cohort sampled during active COVID-19.

V gene TRBV30 combines with J gene TRBJ1-4, with 7 bases fitting TRBD1. Germline V gene lookup returns CDR1 GTSNPN and CDR2 SVGIG (reference sequence). The CDR3 is 16 amino acids. V trimming: 3 bases; J trimming: 0 bases; junction bases outside the gene matches: 7. The CDR3 DNA reads TGTGCCTGGAGCGGGGACAGATACCCAACTAATGAAAAACTGTTTTTT. Protein product: CAWSGDRYPTNEKLFF.

This clone appeared a few times. This chain links TRBV10-1 with TRBJ2-3, with TRBD2 matching over 11 bases. Trimming at V came to 2 bases and at J to 0 bases, leaving 4 bases not matched to a gene. The CDR3 has 17 amino acids. Germline assignment: CDR1 WNHNN and CDR2 SYGVQD (reference sequence). This chain's CDR3 is CASSEVAGGTSTDTQYF. The CDR3 coding sequence is TGCGCCAGCAGTGAGGTAGCGGGAGGGACAAGCACAGATACGCAGTATTTT.

The chain employs TRBV12-3 or TRBV12-4 and TRBJ1-2, with TRBD1 as a possible D gene (6 bases). V gave up 6 bases and J gave up 4 bases, with 12 bases separating them. The CDR3 runs 13 residues. The CDR3 region is CASSLRGTYGYTF. The CDR3 nucleotides read TGTGCCAGCAGCCTCAGGGGAACCTATGGCTACACCTTC.

This chain connects TRBV5-1 to TRBJ2-5; D is perhaps TRBD2 (6 bases). Trimming pared 3 bases from V and 5 bases from J, leaving 23 bases between. Germline lookup yields CDR1 SGHRS and CDR2 YFSETQ. The length of the CDR3 is 17 residues. CDR3 nucleotide sequence: TGCGCCAGCAGCTCGGGTGGGACTTTCCTTGCCCGGGAGACCCAGTACTTC. It codes for CASSSGGTFLARETQYF. Based on the CDR3 plus reference TRBV5-1 and TRBJ2-5, the full variable domain is KAGVTQTPRYLIKTRGQQVTLSCSPISGHRSVSWYQQTPGQGLQFLFEYFSETQRNKGNFPGRFSGRQFSNSRSEMNVSTLELGDSALYLCASSSGGTFLARETQYFGPGTRLLVL.

This clone appeared a few times. V is TRBV18 and J is TRBJ1-4, with a possible D match to TRBD1 (5 bases). Germline CDR1 reads KGHSH; CDR2 reads LQKENI. This CDR3 is built from 12 residues. Deletions cut 5 bases from V and 8 bases from J, with 9 bases between. The CDR3 region has the DNA TGTGCCAGCTCAGGGGGGAAGGAAAAACTGTTTTTT. Translated, it gives CASSGGKEKLFF.

This clone has just a few counts. This rearrangement joins TRBV14 to TRBJ1-3, with D unresolved. Deletions cut 4 bases from V and 3 bases from J, with 7 bases between. The CDR3 is 13 residues long. The germline V gene has CDR1 SGHDN and CDR2 FVKESK. The CDR3 sequence is CASSPHSGNTIYF. The DNA of the CDR3 is TGTGCCAGCAGCCCTCACAGTGGAAACACCATATATTTT.

The gene calls are TRBV30 and TRBJ2-7; TRBD1 is a possible D gene (6 bases). This CDR3 spans 13 amino acids. CDR1 and CDR2 from the germline V gene are GTSNPN and SVGIG (reference sequence). V dropped 6 bases and J dropped 7 bases, with 19 bases sitting between them. The CDR3, as DNA: TGTGCCTGTAACCAGGGGTTGGAGAGAGAGCAGTACTTC. Its protein product is CACNQGLEREQYF.

CDR3 nucleotides: TGTGCCAGCAGCGAGGGACAGGGCGGTGGAAACACCATATATTTT. Translation gives CASSEGQGGGNTIYF. This chain connects TRBV9 to TRBJ1-3; 9 positions match TRBD1. The CDR3 is 15 amino acids. J was trimmed by 3 bases and V by 3 bases; bases with no gene match: 4. Per the germline V gene, CDR1 is SGDLS and CDR2 is YYNGEE.

The sample holds a few counts of this clone. The V call is TRBV6-5, the J call TRBJ1-3; D remains unclear. Trimming removed 5 bases from V and 0 bases from J, with 8 bases in between. Germline V lookup: CDR1 MNHEY, CDR2 SVGAGI. The CDR3 loop spans 14 amino acids. CDR3 amino acids: CASSRLSSGNTIYF. The DNA for the CDR3 is TGTGCCAGCAGTCGACTGAGCTCTGGAAACACCATATATTTT.

The V and J genes are TRBV27 and TRBJ2-1, with D possibly matching TRBD2 (5 bases). Trimming pared 5 bases from V and 0 bases from J, leaving 14 bases between. The length of the CDR3 is 16 residues. Germline CDR1 and CDR2: MNHEY and SMNVEV (reference sequence). The CDR3 DNA reads TGTGCCAGCAGTCACGAAGGACTCCGCTCCTACAATGAGCAGTTCTTC. It codes for CASSHEGLRSYNEQFF.

This chain uses TRBV5-1 with TRBJ2-7; the match to TRBD1 covers 10 bases. V was pared by 7 bases and J by 6 bases, with 13 bases of the junction left unmatched. The germline V gene encodes CDR1 SGHRS and CDR2 YFSETQ. CDR3 size: 15 residues. The CDR3 sequence is CASSLGTGDFAEQYF. The DNA of the CDR3 is TGCGCCAGCTCCCTTGGGACAGGGGATTTTGCCGAGCAGTACTTC.

J is TRBJ2-6 and V is TRBV2; 7 bases agree with TRBD2. Per the germline V gene, CDR1 is SNHLY and CDR2 is FYNNEI. The CDR3 totals 16 residues. The V gene end was trimmed by 8 bases and the J gene end by 1 base; junction bases not matched to a gene: 8. CDR3 sequence reads: CASGAGVQSGANVLTF. The CDR3 coding sequence is TGTGCCAGCGGTGCGGGGGTCCAATCTGGGGCCAACGTCCTGACTTTC.

This chain uses TRBV4-1 with TRBJ1-1; D unclear. Deletions cut 1 base from V and 1 base from J, with 4 bases between. Per germline, CDR1 MGHRA and CDR2 YSYEKL. This CDR3 region has 13 residues. The CDR3 loop reads CASSQGPNTEAFF. The CDR3 nucleotides read TGCGCCAGCAGCCAAGGGCCGAACACTGAAGCTTTCTTT.

The chain has TRBV11-2 and TRBJ2-5; TRBD2 matches 9 bases. Losses at the gene ends were 1 base for V and 0 bases for J; bases not matched to a gene: 3. Germline assignment: CDR1 SGHAT and CDR2 FQNNGV. The CDR3 spans 16 residues. The DNA for the CDR3 is TGTGCCAGCAGCTTAGTGGGACTAGCAGACCAAGAGACCCAGTACTTC. It encodes CASSLVGLADQETQYF. Complete variable domain (other parts from reference TRBV11-2 and TRBJ2-5): EAGVAQSPRYKIIEKRQSVAFWCNPISGHATLYWYQQILGQGPKLLIQFQNNGVVDDSQLPKDRFSAERLKGVDSTLKIQPAKLEDSAVYLCASSLVGLADQETQYFGPGTRLLVL.

This clone occurred many times. The chain uses TRBV6-6 and TRBJ1-5; D call uncertain. The CDR3 runs 14 residues. The germline gives CDR1 MNHNY, CDR2 SVGAGI (reference sequence). Trimming left V 2 bases short and J 5 bases short, with 10 bases between. The CDR3 spells CASSYNGDYQPQHF. The CDR3 nucleotides read TGTGCCAGCAGTTACAACGGGGATTATCAGCCCCAGCATTTT.

The J gene is TRBJ1-1, the V gene TRBV11-2; the D is unclear. V gave up 0 bases and J gave up 1 base, with 12 bases separating them. The CDR3 is made up of 16 amino acids. Germline assignment: CDR1 SGHAT and CDR2 FQNNGV. CDR3 in DNA: TGTGCCAGCAGCTTAGATCCTAGAGGTTCGAACACTGAAGCTTTCTTT. It is translated as CASSLDPRGSNTEAFF. Together with reference TRBV11-2 and TRBJ1-1, the CDR3 gives the full variable domain: EAGVAQSPRYKIIEKRQSVAFWCNPISGHATLYWYQQILGQGPKLLIQFQNNGVVDDSQLPKDRFSAERLKGVDSTLKIQPAKLEDSAVYLCASSLDPRGSNTEAFFGQGTRLTVV.

V and J are TRBV10-3 and TRBJ2-1, with TRBD2 matching over 14 bases. CDR1 and CDR2 from the germline V gene are ENHRY and SYGVKD. The CDR3 extends over 17 amino acids. Trimming cost V 0 bases and J 9 bases; bases outside gene matches: 7. CDR3 residues: CAISESRLAGGPGEQFF. The CDR3 coding sequence is TGTGCCATCAGTGAGTCGAGACTAGCGGGGGGGCCTGGTGAGCAGTTCTTC.

This clone has only a few counts. V usage is TRBV28 and J usage is TRBJ1-5, with D unclear. This CDR3 region has 14 residues. The germline V gene has CDR1 MDHEN and CDR2 SYDVKM. The germline V and J ends were trimmed by 7 bases and 4 bases, with 14 bases remaining between them. The CDR3, as DNA: TGTGCCAGCATCAACACTGGAGGAAATCAGCCCCAGCATTTT. Translated: CASINTGGNQPQHF.

The V gene is TRBV28, the J gene TRBJ2-2, with D possibly being TRBD1 (5 bases). The CDR3 sequence is 18 residues long. CDR1 MDHEN and CDR2 SYDVKM come from the germline V gene. V was shortened by 6 bases and J by 3 bases, with 23 bases between the two germline ends. CDR3 amino acids: CASSQPGGVLGDTGELFF. The DNA for the CDR3 is TGTGCCAGCAGCCAACCTGGTGGGGTCTTAGGGGACACCGGGGAGCTGTTTTTT.

This chain uses TRBV10-3 with TRBJ2-1; D is perhaps TRBD2 (7 bases). Between the trimmed V and J ends, which lost 0 bases and 5 bases, there was a span of 23 bases. CDR3 length: 19 amino acids. Germline V gene data show CDR1 as ENHRY and CDR2 as SYGVKD. The CDR3 nucleotides are TGTGCCATCAGTGAGTCGATTGCCTCAGGCAAGGGGGGGGACAATGAGCAGTTCTTC. This sequence encodes CAISESIASGKGGDNEQFF.

The chain links TRBV30 to TRBJ2-2; TRBD2 is a possible D gene (5 bases). The CDR3 runs to 16 residues. Between the trimmed V and J ends, which lost 2 bases and 1 base, there was a span of 14 bases. Per the germline V gene, CDR1 is GTSNPN and CDR2 is SVGIG (reference sequence). The CDR3 here is CAWSPPAGMNTGELFF. For the CDR3, the DNA is TGTGCCTGGAGTCCGCCGGCCGGGATGAACACCGGGGAGCTGTTTTTT.

The table lists this clone with a count of one. The V and J genes are TRBV5-4 and TRBJ2-7, with a tentative D call TRBD2 (6 bases). Trimming stripped 3 bases from V and 2 bases from J, with 18 bases between. From germline, CDR1 is SGHNT and CDR2 YYREEE (reference sequence). The CDR3 sequence is 16 residues long. The CDR3 nucleotides read TGTGCCAGCAGCTCCGGGGGATCAGTAAGTACCTACGAGCAGTACTTC. This codes for CASSSGGSVSTYEQYF.

J is TRBJ1-2 and V is TRBV27, with TRBD1 matching 12 bases. This CDR3 contains 16 residues. Germline CDR1 reads MNHEY; CDR2 reads SMNVEV (reference sequence). The V segment lost 6 bases and the J segment 5 bases; nucleotides outside the gene matches: 10. The CDR3 DNA is TGTGCCAGCAGCCGGACGGGACAGGGGGCACGATATGGCTACACCTTC. Amino acid sequence: CASSRTGQGARYGYTF.

V and J are TRBV2 and TRBJ1-3; unclear D gene. The CDR3 has 13 residues. Trimming stripped 8 bases from V and 0 bases from J, with 8 bases between. Germline V gene data show CDR1 as SNHLY and CDR2 as FYNNEI. The CDR3 protein is CASVRGSGNTIYF. CDR3 bases: TGTGCCAGCGTCAGAGGCTCTGGAAACACCATATATTTT.

Only one count was recorded for this clone. CDR3 sequence: CASSPLTDRGSNQPQHF. CDR3 in DNA: TGTGCCAGCTCACCACTCACGGACAGGGGGAGTAATCAGCCCCAGCATTTT. V gene TRBV18 combines with J gene TRBJ1-5; TRBD1 matches at 10 bases. CDR3 length equals 17 residues. V lost 1 base and J lost 4; bases outside the gene matches: 7. CDR1 and CDR2 (germline): KGHSH, LQKENI.